The clone carrying this T cell receptor (beta chain) was seen once. The antigen is not known. Indicated treatment: roughly 18 received Ad26.COV2.S at low or high dose, single or two shots; about five received placebo; per-sample allocation not given. Sampling was performed 63 days after the first vaccine or placebo injection. TCRdb keeps only in-frame clones here, not all; method: immunoSEQ multiplex PCR. Here the sample spans hundreds of thousands of clones, approximately 89% being singletons. CDR3 length: 13 amino acids. Trimming pared 0 bases from V and 3 bases from J, leaving 6 bases between. Germline V gives CDR1 SGHRS, CDR2 YFSETQ. This sample is part of a study of Ad26.COV2.S vaccination and SARS-CoV-2 variants. The overall study: Ad26.COV2.S arm of COV1001 included the donor.

Study-level results: Reportedly, after vaccination the spike-specific CD8+ and CD4+ T cell responses displayed substantial breadth.

Source: peripheral blood, taken in a trial of Ad26.COV2.S vaccine versus placebo. This chain uses TRBV5-1 with TRBJ1-1; D not certain. The TCR was taken from a person aged 18-65 years who received the Ad26.COV2.S COVID-19 vaccine or a placebo. DNA of the CDR3: TGCGCCAGCAGCTTGGTGGCTTACACTGAAGCTTTCTTT. It encodes CASSLVAYTEAFF. Full variable domain (remainder filled in from reference TRBV5-1 and TRBJ1-1): KAGVTQTPRYLIKTRGQQVTLSCSPISGHRSVSWYQQTPGQGLQFLFEYFSETQRNKGNFPGRFSGRQFSNSRSEMNVSTLELGDSALYLCASSLVAYTEAFFGQGTRLTVV.